Each of the 10 T cell receptor beta chains below was sequenced from the same sample in a study of control samples from healthy donors and cancer patients. TCRdb keeps only in-frame clones here, not all; method: immunoSEQ multiplex PCR. The sample consists of 170,000 or so clones, 90% of them appearing once. Sequenced material: blood. The source of these receptors is a woman between 45 and 65 years old in good health.

The V call is TRBV20-1, the J call TRBJ2-3, with 8 nucleotides matching TRBD2. The CDR3 runs to 14 residues. After removal of 3 bases from V and 1 base from J, the junction contained 3 bases not matched to a gene. CDR1 and CDR2 (germline): DFQATT, SNEGSKA (reference sequence). CDR3 DNA: TGCAGTGCTAGTTCCGGGGGGGGCACAGATACGCAGTATTTT. Its protein is CSASSGGGTDTQYF.

The chain combines TRBV29-1 with TRBJ1-3, with a tentative D call TRBD1 (6 bases). Per germline, CDR1 SQVTM and CDR2 ANQGSEA. This CDR3 has 17 residues. The germline V and J ends were trimmed by 5 bases and 0 bases, with 20 bases remaining between them. The CDR3 is CSVRGGPGVASGNTIYF. The DNA for the CDR3 is TGCAGCGTTCGAGGGGGACCTGGGGTCGCCTCTGGAAACACCATATATTTT.

The chain links TRBV27 to TRBJ2-6; D might be TRBD2 (6 bases). Trimming cost V 9 bases and J 1 base, with 31 bases left between them. There are 21 residues in the CDR3. In germline, CDR1 is MNHEY, CDR2 SMNVEV (reference sequence). The CDR3: CASRPTRFSGEALSGANVLTF. The DNA of the CDR3 is TGTGCCAGTAGGCCTACTCGCTTCTCGGGAGAGGCCTTATCTGGGGCCAACGTCCTGACTTTC.

The chain links TRBV6-5 to TRBJ1-4; 7 bases line up with TRBD1. The ends lost 0 bases at V and 8 bases at J; junction bases unmatched: 6. There are 15 residues in the CDR3. From germline, CDR1 is MNHEY and CDR2 SVGAGI. Here the CDR3 reads CASSYSPGGAEKLFF. In DNA form, the CDR3 reads TGTGCCAGCAGTTACTCCCCAGGGGGGGCGGAAAAACTGTTTTTT.

The chain has TRBV7-8 and TRBJ2-1; tentatively, D is TRBD2 (6 bases). V lost 0 bases, J lost 3 bases, and 9 bases lay in between. CDR3 size: 15 residues. Germline values: CDR1 SGHVS, CDR2 FQNEAQ. CDR3 loop: CASSLAGGNYNEQFF. The CDR3 region has the DNA TGTGCCAGCAGCTTAGCGGGAGGAAACTACAATGAGCAGTTCTTC.

The chain carries TRBV6-6 and TRBJ2-3; 11 nucleotides match TRBD2. This CDR3 is built from 14 residues. CDR1 is MNHNY and CDR2 is SVGAGI in the germline V gene (reference sequence). The V gene end was trimmed by 7 bases and the J gene end by 1 base; junction bases not matched to a gene: 1. The CDR3 region has the DNA TGTGCCAGCATGACTAGCGGGGGCACAGATACGCAGTATTTT. Amino acid sequence: CASMTSGGTDTQYF.

The chain is built from TRBV15 and TRBJ1-5, with 10 bases matching TRBD1. The CDR3 contains 17 residues. CDR1 is LNHNV, CDR2 YYDKDF, per germline (reference sequence). V was pared by 5 bases and J by 5 bases, with 12 bases of the junction left unmatched. CDR3 protein: CATSDGTGDMGHQPQHF. For the CDR3, the DNA is TGTGCCACCAGCGATGGGACAGGGGATATGGGACATCAGCCCCAGCATTTT.

The chain is built from TRBV7-2 and TRBJ1-6; 12 bases line up with TRBD1. Trimming at V came to 5 bases and at J to 10 bases, leaving 6 bases not matched to a gene. This CDR3 is 15 amino acids long. Germline V gene data show CDR1 as SGHTA and CDR2 as FQGNSA. CDR3: CASSPGTGGGSPLHF. The CDR3 nucleotides read TGTGCCAGCAGCCCCGGGACAGGGGGCGGATCACCCCTCCACTTT.

This clone appeared a few times. This chain joins TRBV7-9 and TRBJ2-1; D unclear. CDR1 and CDR2 from the germline V gene are SEHNR and FQNEAQ (reference sequence). This CDR3 has 14 amino acids. The V end lost 1 base, the J end lost 4 bases, and 8 bases lay between the germline ends. CDR3 sequence (DNA): TGTGCCAGCAGCTTAGGGAACCAATACAATGAGCAGTTCTTC. Its translation: CASSLGNQYNEQFF.

This chain uses TRBV18 with TRBJ1-1; 8 bases match TRBD1. The germline V gene has CDR1 KGHSH and CDR2 LQKENI. V was clipped by 4 bases and J by 2 bases; unmatched bases: 12. This CDR3 comprises 17 residues. The CDR3 DNA sequence: TGTGCCAGCTCACGACGACAGGGGTTTGGGGGTAACACTGAAGCTTTCTTT. This gives the protein CASSRRQGFGGNTEAFF.